A single T cell receptor beta chain is shown here with its context. Original analysis: Reference gene primers were amplified, and this amplification served to estimate nucleated cell counts. TCRdb's copy holds only in-frame clones and misses some; the assay was immunoSEQ multiplex PCR. V and J calls and clone size are given by that table; D and trimming were obtained from the DNA. The sample carries about 180,000 clones, 75% to 90% recorded once. The sample originates from a study of blood T cell repertoires in COVID-19. The wider study: Samples representing acute and convalescent COVID-19 were sourced from the United States, Italy and Spain. Sources were T cells, B-cell-depleted T cells, or PBMCs; the material itself was cDNA or gDNA.

The sequence was obtained from a woman aged 60-70 years with acute or convalescent COVID-19. Source material: peripheral blood.

The CDR3 nucleotides read TGTGCCAGCAGTCCCGACAGGGCTCGGAGCAATCAGCCCCAGCATTTT. The encoded protein is CASSPDRARSNQPQHF. J is TRBJ1-5 and V is TRBV27; TRBD1 matches 7 bases. CDR1 and CDR2 from the germline V gene are MNHEY and SMNVEV (reference sequence). CDR3 length: 16 residues. V trimming: 5 bases; J trimming: 1 base; junction bases outside the gene matches: 8.